The 25 T cell receptor beta chains below all came from one sample that was sequenced in a study of CD4 T cells in relation to SARS-CoV-2 and coronaviruses. Only in-frame clones appear in the TCRdb table, and some are missing; sequencing was by immunoSEQ multiplex PCR. Of approximately 59,000 clones in the sample, around 87% were seen once. The unexposed donors gave CD4+ T cells in about 2011-2018, prior to COVID-19. The sample consisted of memory CD4+ T cells from PBMCs. All receptors come from a human donor in good health.

The CDR3 coding sequence is TGTGCCAGCAGTTACGACAGGGGCCGATGGGAGCAGTACTTC. Translated, it gives CASSYDRGRWEQYF. The chain uses TRBV6-5 and TRBJ2-7; 8 positions match TRBD1. Germline assignment: CDR1 MNHEY and CDR2 SVGAGI. Germline trimming cut 2 bases from V and 7 bases from J; bases unmatched to any gene: 7. CDR3 size: 14 residues.

The chain uses TRBV5-1 and TRBJ2-7; tentatively, D is TRBD1 or TRBD2 (5 bases each). V was shortened by 4 bases and J by 4 bases, with 15 bases between the two germline ends. The CDR3 runs to 14 residues. In germline, CDR1 is SGHRS, CDR2 YFSETQ. The CDR3 region is CASSRGRERYEQYF. DNA of the CDR3: TGCGCCAGCAGCCGGGGACGCGAACGATACGAGCAGTACTTC. The full variable domain, its missing parts supplied by reference TRBV5-1 and TRBJ2-7, is KAGVTQTPRYLIKTRGQQVTLSCSPISGHRSVSWYQQTPGQGLQFLFEYFSETQRNKGNFPGRFSGRQFSNSRSEMNVSTLELGDSALYLCASSRGRERYEQYFGPGTRLTVT.

The chain recombines TRBV5-1 with TRBJ2-3, with TRBD1 identical over 9 bases. CDR3 length: 16 residues. CDR1 SGHRS and CDR2 YFSETQ come from the germline V gene. V lost 0 bases to trimming and J lost 0 bases; unmatched junction nucleotides: 2. The CDR3 sequence is CASSLGQGVSTDTQYF. In DNA form, the CDR3 reads TGCGCCAGCAGCTTGGGACAGGGGGTTAGCACAGATACGCAGTATTTT.

The gene calls are TRBV18 and TRBJ2-7, with TRBD2 identical over 13 bases. Germline V gene lookup returns CDR1 KGHSH and CDR2 LQKENI. V was pared by 0 bases and J by 7 bases, with 0 bases of the junction left unmatched. The CDR3 is made up of 14 amino acids. The CDR3 reads CASSPPGLAGEQYF. In nucleotides, the CDR3 is TGTGCCAGCTCACCACCGGGACTAGCGGGAGAGCAGTACTTC.

The chain joins TRBV12-3 or TRBV12-4 to TRBJ2-3; 7 bases map to TRBD1. The CDR3 consists of 12 residues. Germline trimming cut 3 bases from V and 14 bases from J; bases unmatched to any gene: 8. CDR3 sequence reads: CASSLRGRWPYF. CDR3 DNA sequence: TGTGCCAGCAGTTTGAGGGGGCGCTGGCCGTATTTT.

This clone appeared once. The V and J genes are TRBV3-1 (or the pseudogene TRBV3-2) and TRBJ1-6; D unclear. This CDR3 comprises 15 residues. Germline V gene data show CDR1 as LGHDT and CDR2 as YNNKEL (reference sequence). V lost 1 base and J 7 bases, leaving 11 bases between the germline ends. CDR3 DNA sequence: TGTGCCAGCAGCCAAGTGGGCGGCCCAAATTCACCCCTCCACTTT. As protein: CASSQVGGPNSPLHF.

The V call is TRBV5-1, the J call TRBJ2-7; 9 bases agree with TRBD1. Germline values: CDR1 SGHRS, CDR2 YFSETQ. V was pared by 4 bases and J by 0 bases, with 5 bases of the junction left unmatched. The CDR3 runs to 15 residues. The CDR3 loop is CASSPGTGFSYEQYF. The CDR3 DNA sequence: TGCGCCAGCAGCCCCGGGACAGGGTTCTCCTACGAGCAGTACTTC.

The gene calls are TRBV27 and TRBJ2-3, with D possibly TRBD1 on 6 matching bases. V shed 6 bases and J shed 4 bases, with 20 bases lying between them. The CDR3 is 16 amino acids. Germline CDR1 MNHEY, CDR2 SMNVEV (reference sequence). As DNA, the CDR3 is TGTGCCAGCAGGAGAACACAGGGAATAGTCTCAGATACGCAGTATTTT. Encoded protein: CASRRTQGIVSDTQYF.

V is TRBV3-1 (or the pseudogene TRBV3-2) and J is TRBJ2-2; unclear D gene. Trimming pared 1 base from V and 1 base from J, leaving 7 bases between. Germline assignment: CDR1 LGHDT and CDR2 YNNKEL (reference sequence). The CDR3 spans 15 residues. For the CDR3, the DNA is TGTGCCAGCAGCCAAGTTGGCCAGAACACCGGGGAGCTGTTTTTT. Its protein product is CASSQVGQNTGELFF.

This chain uses TRBV10-3 with TRBJ2-2; D gene unclear. V was clipped by 6 bases and J by 4 bases, with 15 bases between them. The germline CDR1 and CDR2 sequences are ENHRY and SYGVKD. This CDR3 contains 15 residues. The CDR3 nucleotides are TGTGCCATCAGGGCTAGGTCGTGGGGCACCGGGGAGCTGTTTTTT. This encodes CAIRARSWGTGELFF.

This chain connects TRBV5-1 to TRBJ1-4, with D maybe TRBD1 (6 bases). Germline V lookup: CDR1 SGHRS, CDR2 YFSETQ. Trimming shortened V by 2 bases and J by 4 bases, and 15 bases separated the two germline ends. CDR3 length equals 16 residues. The CDR3 nucleotides read TGCGCCAGCAGCTTTGGGGGGGGCCTCTATAATGAAAAACTGTTTTTT. The encoded protein is CASSFGGGLYNEKLFF.

The chain recombines TRBV28 with TRBJ1-4; D not resolved. Trimming removed 6 bases from V and 6 bases from J, with 8 bases in between. Germline V CDR1 and CDR2: MDHEN, SYDVKM. This CDR3 contains 12 residues. This chain's CDR3 is CASSVRDEKLFF. CDR3 sequence (DNA): TGTGCCAGCAGCGTAAGGGATGAAAAACTGTTTTTT.

This chain links TRBV19 with TRBJ2-3; 11 bases align to TRBD2. The CDR3 contains 20 residues. Germline lookup yields CDR1 LNHDA and CDR2 SQIVND (reference sequence). V gave up 2 bases and J gave up 2 bases; unmatched junction bases: 15. In nucleotides, the CDR3 is TGTGCCAGTAGTATATTATACAGGGGCCTAGCGGGGGGAGCCACAGATACGCAGTATTTT. Its protein product is CASSILYRGLAGGATDTQYF.

The chain combines TRBV28 with TRBJ2-1; TRBD2 matches at 11 bases. The CDR3 runs 15 residues. V dropped 6 bases and J dropped 4; count of bases not matched to a gene: 5. The germline CDR1 and CDR2 sequences are MDHEN and SYDVKM. The DNA of the CDR3 is TGTGCCAGCAGGGCGGGACTAGCGGTATACAATGAGCAGTTCTTC. Translated: CASRAGLAVYNEQFF.

The chain carries TRBV11-2 and TRBJ2-3, with TRBD2 matching over 10 bases. The V gene end was trimmed by 3 bases and the J gene end by 4 bases; junction bases not matched to a gene: 10. CDR3 length: 17 amino acids. Germline V gives CDR1 SGHAT, CDR2 FQNNGV. The CDR3 loop is CASSLPASGRAPDTQYF. CDR3 coding DNA: TGTGCCAGCAGCTTGCCAGCCAGCGGGAGGGCCCCAGATACGCAGTATTTT.

The chain combines TRBV5-1 with TRBJ2-1; either TRBD1 or TRBD2 may fit D (5 bases each). Trimming shortened V by 0 bases and J by 7 bases, and 17 bases separated the two germline ends. The CDR3 is 16 amino acids. Germline V gives CDR1 SGHRS, CDR2 YFSETQ. Here the CDR3 reads CASSLGGAPWGNEQFF. CDR3 bases: TGCGCCAGCAGCTTGGGTGGGGCGCCGTGGGGGAATGAGCAGTTCTTC.

The V call is TRBV7-2, the J call TRBJ2-7; a weak D match, TRBD1 (6 bases). Trimming pared 5 bases from V and 0 bases from J, leaving 11 bases between. The germline V gene has CDR1 SGHTA and CDR2 FQGNSA. CDR3 size: 14 residues. The CDR3 loop is CASSPDRFSYEQYF. The CDR3, as DNA: TGTGCCAGCAGCCCTGACAGGTTCTCCTACGAGCAGTACTTC.

This clone turned up a few times. The chain joins TRBV21-1 to TRBJ2-7; TRBD1 is taken as the D call from the table, unchecked against the DNA. TRBV21-1 is deemed a pseudogene. The CDR3 is 12 amino acids. This CDR3 reads CASSRQGSEQYF. CDR3 in DNA: TGTGCCAGCAGCAGACAGGGTTCCGAGCAGTACTTC.

The table lists this clone with a count of one. V gene TRBV2 combines with J gene TRBJ1-5, with D perhaps matching TRBD1 (6 bases). The CDR3 contains 13 residues. Trimming cost V 7 bases and J 6 bases, with 13 bases left between them. The V gene's germline CDR1 is SNHLY and CDR2 FYNNEI. CDR3 in amino acids: CASNREGGQPQHF. The CDR3 nucleotides are TGTGCCAGCAACAGGGAAGGGGGTCAGCCCCAGCATTTT.

V usage is TRBV30 and J usage is TRBJ2-5, with D uncertain. The CDR3 length is 12 residues. V lost 0 bases and J 0 bases, leaving 2 bases between the germline ends. From germline, CDR1 is GTSNPN and CDR2 SVGIG (reference sequence). The CDR3 DNA sequence: TGTGCCTGGAGTGTAAACCAAGAGACCCAGTACTTC. Residues: CAWSVNQETQYF.

CDR3 residues: CASSSGKRETYEQYF. The DNA for the CDR3 is TGTGCCAGCAGCTCAGGCAAGCGGGAAACCTACGAGCAGTACTTC. The J gene is TRBJ2-7, the V gene TRBV5-4; TRBD2 matches at 7 bases. V was clipped by 3 bases and J by 2 bases; unmatched bases: 8. This CDR3 is 15 amino acids long. The germline CDR1 and CDR2 sequences are SGHNT and YYREEE (reference sequence).

The chain couples TRBV7-2 to TRBJ2-5, with 9 bases aligning to TRBD2. Germline assignment: CDR1 SGHTA and CDR2 FQGNSA. The CDR3 is made up of 15 amino acids. The J segment lost 2 bases and the V segment lost 3 bases, leaving 4 bases of the junction unmatched. The chain's CDR3 is CASSFQRGVQETQYF. The CDR3 region has the DNA TGTGCCAGCAGCTTCCAGCGGGGGGTGCAAGAGACCCAGTACTTC.

The sample holds one count of this clone. The J gene is TRBJ2-2, the V gene TRBV27; D may be TRBD1 (6 bases). The CDR3 sequence is 16 residues long. The V and J ends lost 4 bases and 5 bases respectively, with 17 bases between them. CDR1 and CDR2 (germline): MNHEY, SMNVEV (reference sequence). The CDR3 reads CASSSGQRLRTGELFF. As DNA, the CDR3 is TGTGCCAGCAGTTCAGGACAGCGCCTGAGGACCGGGGAGCTGTTTTTT.

This chain connects TRBV4-3 to TRBJ1-4, with D hard to call. Germline lookup yields CDR1 LGHNA and CDR2 YSLEER. The V gene lost 0 bases and the J gene lost 8 bases, with 13 bases spanning the gap. This CDR3 spans 15 amino acids. CDR3 loop: CASSQDREGGEKLFF. For the CDR3, the DNA is TGCGCCAGCAGCCAAGACCGGGAGGGTGGGGAAAAACTGTTTTTT.

V is TRBV6-2 or TRBV6-3 and J is TRBJ2-1, with D unresolved. CDR3 size: 11 residues. Deletions cut 4 bases from V and 14 bases from J, with 12 bases between. Germline V CDR1 and CDR2: MNHEY, SVGEGT. CDR3 sequence: CASSFRVGKFF. The CDR3 DNA follows: TGTGCCAGCAGTTTTAGAGTGGGAAAGTTCTTC.